In this sample, the clone carrying this TCR beta chain turned up a few times. The sample originates from a study of T cells after yellow fever vaccination. This CDR3 is 13 amino acids long. The V end lost 4 bases, the J end lost 2 bases, and 10 bases lay between the germline ends. From germline, CDR1 is SQVTM and CDR2 ANQGSEA. Each CDR3 protein gets one entry after TCRdb re-called the 5' RACE reads with MiXCR. Here the sample spans approximately 300,000 distinct CDR3 sequences, 10% to 15% being singletons. The TCR was taken from a man younger than 45 who received the YFV17D yellow fever vaccine. The chain links TRBV29-1 to TRBJ2-3; D call uncertain. Sequencing used CD4+ T cells sorted from PBMCs, obtained 45 days after the yellow fever booster vaccination. CDR3 protein: CSVGVPPTDTQYF. The CDR3 nucleotides read TGCAGCGTTGGCGTACCTCCCACAGATACGCAGTATTTT.